This TCR beta chain comes out of a study of blood T cell repertoires in COVID-19. Across the study: Spain, Italy and the United States supplied samples that represented acute and convalescent COVID-19. PBMCs, B-cell-depleted T cells, or T cells were the source of the cDNA or gDNA that made up the material.

Per the original methods: Counts of nucleated cells, estimated from reference gene primer amplification, were obtained. Sequencing used immunoSEQ multiplex PCR; TCRdb keeps in-frame clones, though not all of them. V and J calls and clone size are given by that table; D and trimming were obtained from the DNA. The repertoire holds under 100,000 clones, with 82% as singletons. The CDR3 consists of 12 residues. From germline, CDR1 is SQVTM and CDR2 ANQGSEA. The ends were cut back, 7 bases at V and 6 bases at J, with 12 bases in the middle. The receptor was derived from a man in his 60s with acute or convalescent COVID-19. Sequencing used peripheral blood. The chain joins TRBV29-1 to TRBJ1-4; D is perhaps TRBD1 (5 bases). The chain's CDR3 is CSAGGGYEKLFF. In nucleotides, the CDR3 is TGCAGCGCCGGTGGGGGGTATGAAAAACTGTTTTTT.